This TCR beta chain originates from a study of blood T cells in healthy people across ages. V lost 4 bases, J lost 2 bases, and 16 bases lay in between. Germline CDR1 is MNHEY and CDR2 is SVGEGT. The CDR3 runs to 16 residues. Next came a second PCR, run for about 6 to 11 cycles, which used a sample-barcoded 5' primer along with a J-beta primer mix. TCRdb ran MiXCR on the 5' RACE reads and lists one entry per CDR3 protein. The sample records about a million distinct CDR3 sequences, roughly 48% being singletons. The J gene is TRBJ2-3, the V gene TRBV6-2 or TRBV6-3; tentatively, D is TRBD1 (5 bases). The clonotype was recovered from a man aged 25-45 years in good health. The material sequenced was blood. The CDR3 DNA reads as TGTGCCAGCAGTTCCCGGCCGCAGGGCTACACAGATACGCAGTATTTT. Amino acid sequence: CASSSRPQGYTDTQYF.